This is a list of T cell receptor beta chains from one sample in a study of vaccination and CD4 T cells after COVID-19. These receptors are not linked to any known antigen. Each CDR3 protein gets one entry after TCRdb re-called the PCR reads with MiXCR. Of under 20,000 distinct CDR3 sequences listed, around 44% are singletons. Sequencing used CD4+ T cells from blood, cultured in vitro. Receptors were obtained from a human donor who had recovered from COVID-19. Each CDR3 is given with its conserved first and last residue. D genes are given only for firm matches. Size values are once, few and many counts, or a class for expanded clones, and some rows have none.

D gene: TRBD1
clone size: NA
V gene: TRBV15
J gene: TRBJ2-5
CDR3 protein: CATSRDWDRTAVTQYF
CDR3 DNA: TGTGCCACCAGCAGAGATTGGGACAGGACTGCAGTGACCCAGTACTTC

D gene: NA
clone size: once
V gene: TRBV27
J gene: TRBJ1-4
CDR3 protein: CASSPNRGAGEKLFF
CDR3 DNA: TGTGCCAGCAGTCCGAATCGGGGGGCGGGTGAAAAACTGTTTTTT

D gene: NA
clone size: few
V gene: TRBV6-8
J gene: TRBJ1-6
CDR3 protein: CASSYSSPRKTDSPLHF
CDR3 DNA: TGTGCCAGCAGTTACTCAAGCCCGAGGAAAACGGATTCACCCCTCCACTTT

D gene: NA
clone size: NA
V gene: TRBV20-1
J gene: TRBJ1-5
CDR3 protein: CSARDSDSNQPQHF
CDR3 DNA: TGCAGTGCTAGAGACAGCGATAGCAATCAGCCCCAGCATTTT

D gene: NA
clone size: few
V gene: TRBV24-1
J gene: TRBJ2-2
CDR3 protein: CATSDLYGRGELFF
CDR3 DNA: TGTGCCACCAGTGATTTGTACGGACGGGGGGAGCTGTTTTTT

D gene: NA
clone size: few
V gene: TRBV6-2/TRBV6-3
J gene: TRBJ1-2
CDR3 protein: CASSYDGFLTADGGYTF
CDR3 DNA: TGTGCCAGCAGTTACGATGGGTTTTTGACAGCCGACGGCGGCTACACCTTC

D gene: TRBD1
clone size: NA
V gene: TRBV10-3
J gene: TRBJ2-7
CDR3 protein: CAISDTGTGGYEQYF
CDR3 DNA: TGTGCCATCAGTGATACCGGGACAGGGGGCTACGAGCAGTACTTC

D gene: NA
clone size: NA
V gene: TRBV5-8
J gene: TRBJ1-1
CDR3 protein: CASSLGGSGAFF
CDR3 DNA: TGTGCCAGCAGCTTGGGGGGTTCGGGAGCTTTCTTT

D gene: NA
clone size: NA
V gene: TRBV3-1
J gene: TRBJ1-1
CDR3 protein: CASSHSGGGAEAFF
CDR3 DNA: TGTGCCAGCAGCCACTCGGGTGGGGGAGCTGAAGCTTTCTTT

D gene: NA
clone size: NA
V gene: TRBV20-1
J gene: TRBJ2-1
CDR3 protein: CSARDLSEQFF
CDR3 DNA: TGCAGTGCTAGAGATCTAAGTGAGCAGTTCTTC

D gene: NA
clone size: NA
V gene: TRBV7-6
J gene: TRBJ1-6
CDR3 protein: CASSLAAGTGSPLHF
CDR3 DNA: TGTGCCAGCAGCTTAGCGGCAGGGACGGGTTCACCCCTCCACTTT

D gene: NA
clone size: NA
V gene: TRBV7-2
J gene: TRBJ2-1
CDR3 protein: CASSSTRTYNEQFF
CDR3 DNA: TGTGCCAGCAGCTCGACTAGGACCTACAATGAGCAGTTCTTC

D gene: TRBD2
clone size: NA
V gene: TRBV10-3
J gene: TRBJ2-2
CDR3 protein: CAISSAGADGELFF
CDR3 DNA: TGTGCCATCAGTTCGGCGGGAGCCGACGGGGAGCTGTTTTTT

D gene: TRBD2
clone size: NA
V gene: TRBV20-1
J gene: TRBJ2-7
CDR3 protein: CSARGLADYEQYF
CDR3 DNA: TGCAGTGCTCGGGGACTAGCGGATTACGAGCAGTACTTC

D gene: NA
clone size: few
V gene: TRBV4-1
J gene: TRBJ2-3
CDR3 protein: CASSQVLSSDTQYF
CDR3 DNA: TGCGCCAGCAGCCAAGTTCTTAGCTCAGATACGCAGTATTTT

D gene: NA
clone size: NA
V gene: TRBV20-1
J gene: TRBJ1-1
CDR3 protein: CSARDANPTEAFF
CDR3 DNA: TGCAGTGCTAGAGATGCGAACCCCACTGAAGCTTTCTTT

D gene: TRBD1
clone size: NA
V gene: TRBV7-8
J gene: TRBJ1-5
CDR3 protein: CASSLWGRTGISNQPQHF
CDR3 DNA: TGTGCCAGCAGCTTATGGGGTCGGACAGGTATTAGCAATCAGCCCCAGCATTTT

D gene: TRBD1
clone size: few
V gene: TRBV10-1
J gene: TRBJ2-7
CDR3 protein: CASSASGTGGPVICEQYF
CDR3 DNA: TGCGCCAGCAGTGCTTCCGGGACAGGGGGCCCGGTTATCTGCGAGCAGTACTTC

D gene: NA
clone size: NA
V gene: TRBV5-1
J gene: TRBJ1-5
CDR3 protein: CASSLICETHPNYSNQPQHF
CDR3 DNA: TGCGCCAGCAGCTTGATTTGTGAGACACATCCTAATTATAGCAATCAGCCCCAGCATTTT

D gene: TRBD1
clone size: NA
V gene: TRBV12-3/TRBV12-4
J gene: TRBJ1-2
CDR3 protein: CASSPRTGTYGYTF
CDR3 DNA: TGTGCCAGCAGTCCACGGACAGGGACCTATGGCTACACCTTC

D gene: NA
clone size: few
V gene: TRBV7-9
J gene: TRBJ2-2
CDR3 protein: CASKGGVSTGELFF
CDR3 DNA: TGTGCCAGCAAGGGGGGAGTGAGCACCGGGGAGCTGTTTTTT

D gene: NA
clone size: NA
V gene: TRBV20-1
J gene: TRBJ2-7
CDR3 protein: CSALTKTYEQYF
CDR3 DNA: TGCAGTGCCCTGACTAAAACCTACGAGCAGTACTTC

D gene: NA
clone size: few
V gene: TRBV10-2
J gene: TRBJ1-1
CDR3 protein: CASREANTEAFF
CDR3 DNA: TGCGCCAGCAGGGAAGCGAACACTGAAGCTTTCTTT

D gene: NA
clone size: few
V gene: TRBV2
J gene: TRBJ2-3
CDR3 protein: CASARDSTSTDTQYF
CDR3 DNA: TGTGCCAGCGCCAGGGACTCTACTAGCACAGATACGCAGTATTTT

D gene: NA
clone size: medium-sized
V gene: TRBV20-1
J gene: TRBJ2-7
CDR3 protein: CSASASREQYF
CDR3 DNA: TGCAGTGCCTCGGCTAGCCGAGAGCAGTACTTC

D gene: NA
clone size: once
V gene: TRBV18
J gene: TRBJ2-1
CDR3 protein: CASSPGSRSYNEQFF
CDR3 DNA: TGTGCCAGCTCTCCGGGGAGTAGATCCTACAATGAGCAGTTCTTC

D gene: NA
clone size: NA
V gene: TRBV5-1
J gene: TRBJ2-5
CDR3 protein: CASSLRPQETQYF
CDR3 DNA: TGCGCCAGCAGCTTGAGACCCCAAGAGACCCAGTACTTC

D gene: NA
clone size: NA
V gene: TRBV29-1
J gene: TRBJ2-5
CDR3 protein: CSVGQNQETQYF
CDR3 DNA: TGCAGCGTTGGACAAAACCAAGAGACCCAGTACTTC

D gene: NA
clone size: few
V gene: TRBV6-1
J gene: TRBJ1-1
CDR3 protein: CASSELLTYNTEAFF
CDR3 DNA: TGTGCCAGCAGTGAATTGTTGACCTACAACACTGAAGCTTTCTTT

D gene: TRBD1
clone size: NA
V gene: TRBV27
J gene: TRBJ1-5
CDR3 protein: CASSPDRVQPQHF
CDR3 DNA: TGTGCCAGCAGCCCCGACAGGGTGCAGCCCCAGCATTTT

D gene: NA
clone size: NA
V gene: TRBV7-2
J gene: TRBJ2-6
CDR3 protein: CASRRTATPSGANVLTF
CDR3 DNA: TGTGCCAGCAGGAGGACAGCAACCCCCTCTGGGGCCAACGTCCTGACTTTC

D gene: TRBD2
clone size: NA
V gene: TRBV29-1
J gene: TRBJ2-3
CDR3 protein: CSVEGGGTPDTQYF
CDR3 DNA: TGCAGCGTCGAGGGCGGGGGTACCCCAGATACGCAGTATTTT

D gene: TRBD1
clone size: NA
V gene: TRBV20-1
J gene: TRBJ2-7
CDR3 protein: CSARDISGTGDYEQYF
CDR3 DNA: TGCAGTGCTAGAGATATATCCGGGACAGGGGACTACGAGCAGTACTTC

D gene: NA
clone size: few
V gene: TRBV20-1
J gene: TRBJ1-5
CDR3 protein: CSARDNNQPQHF
CDR3 DNA: TGCAGTGCGAGGGACAACAATCAGCCCCAGCATTTT

D gene: NA
clone size: few
V gene: TRBV2
J gene: TRBJ1-5
CDR3 protein: CASRVTGNQPQHF
CDR3 DNA: TGTGCCAGCAGGGTCACAGGGAATCAGCCCCAGCATTTT

D gene: NA
clone size: NA
V gene: TRBV4-2
J gene: TRBJ2-3
CDR3 protein: CASSQVYRQSTDTQYF
CDR3 DNA: TGTGCCAGCAGCCAAGTTTACAGGCAAAGCACAGATACGCAGTATTTT

D gene: NA
clone size: NA
V gene: TRBV7-9
J gene: TRBJ1-1
CDR3 protein: CASSLEVARTEAFF
CDR3 DNA: TGTGCCAGCAGCTTAGAGGTTGCGCGCACTGAAGCTTTCTTT

D gene: TRBD2
clone size: NA
V gene: TRBV7-9
J gene: TRBJ2-1
CDR3 protein: CASSFLSSGRANEQFF
CDR3 DNA: TGTGCCAGCAGCTTCCTCTCCAGCGGGAGGGCCAATGAGCAGTTCTTC

D gene: NA
clone size: medium-sized
V gene: TRBV10-1
J gene: TRBJ1-5
CDR3 protein: CASSLDSFNQPQHF
CDR3 DNA: TGCGCCAGCAGTTTAGACAGCTTCAATCAGCCCCAGCATTTT

D gene: NA
clone size: few
V gene: TRBV20-1
J gene: TRBJ2-3
CDR3 protein: CSATKTGDVDTQYF
CDR3 DNA: TGCAGTGCTACCAAGACAGGTGATGTAGATACGCAGTATTTT

D gene: NA
clone size: NA
V gene: TRBV6-5
J gene: TRBJ2-1
CDR3 protein: CASSSLQGLSSYNEQFF
CDR3 DNA: TGTGCCAGCAGTTCCCTACAGGGATTAAGCTCCTACAATGAGCAGTTCTTC

D gene: NA
clone size: NA
V gene: TRBV20-1
J gene: TRBJ2-7
CDR3 protein: CSARVSGSTYEQYF
CDR3 DNA: TGCAGTGCTAGAGTTAGCGGCAGTACCTACGAGCAGTACTTC

D gene: NA
clone size: NA
V gene: TRBV6-1
J gene: TRBJ2-7
CDR3 protein: CASSLLFPGEVFPYEQYF
CDR3 DNA: TGTGCCAGCAGCCTCCTGTTTCCGGGGGAGGTCTTCCCATACGAGCAGTACTTC

D gene: TRBD2
clone size: NA
V gene: TRBV14
J gene: TRBJ2-1
CDR3 protein: CASSAGGTSYNEQFF
CDR3 DNA: TGTGCCAGCAGTGCGGGAGGAACCTCCTACAATGAGCAGTTCTTC

D gene: NA
clone size: NA
V gene: TRBV20-1
J gene: TRBJ2-3
CDR3 protein: CSASSASSTDTQYF
CDR3 DNA: TGCAGTGCTAGTTCAGCTTCTAGCACAGATACGCAGTATTTT

D gene: NA
clone size: medium-sized
V gene: TRBV20-1
J gene: TRBJ1-5
CDR3 protein: CSTRFKGRDQPQHF
CDR3 DNA: TGCAGTACCAGATTCAAGGGGCGAGATCAGCCCCAGCATTTT

D gene: NA
clone size: few
V gene: TRBV7-8
J gene: TRBJ1-1
CDR3 protein: CASSLADGGTEAFF
CDR3 DNA: TGTGCCAGCAGCTTAGCTGATGGGGGCACTGAAGCTTTCTTT

D gene: NA
clone size: NA
V gene: TRBV6-5
J gene: TRBJ1-5
CDR3 protein: CASSYGNQPQHF
CDR3 DNA: TGTGCCAGCAGTTATGGAAATCAGCCCCAGCATTTT

D gene: NA
clone size: NA
V gene: TRBV10-3
J gene: TRBJ2-7
CDR3 protein: CAINPSTGLNPYEQYF
CDR3 DNA: TGTGCCATCAATCCAAGTACGGGACTCAACCCCTACGAGCAGTACTTC

D gene: NA
clone size: few
V gene: TRBV21-1
J gene: TRBJ2-5
CDR3 protein: CASSGQGEKTQYF
CDR3 DNA: TGTGCCAGCAGCGGACAGGGCGAGAAGACCCAGTACTTC

D gene: TRBD1
clone size: few
V gene: TRBV20-1
J gene: TRBJ1-2
CDR3 protein: CSAKPFRGLNYGYTF
CDR3 DNA: TGCAGTGCCAAACCATTCAGGGGGCTTAACTATGGCTACACCTTC

D gene: TRBD2
clone size: NA
V gene: TRBV30
J gene: TRBJ2-7
CDR3 protein: CAWSLNSGTHF
CDR3 DNA: TGTGCCTGGAGTCTTAATAGCGGGACCCACTTC

D gene: NA
clone size: few
V gene: TRBV20-1
J gene: TRBJ1-5
CDR3 protein: CSARAQEGLSNQPQHF
CDR3 DNA: TGCAGTGCTAGAGCCCAAGAGGGGCTAAGCAATCAGCCCCAGCATTTT

D gene: NA
clone size: few
V gene: TRBV20-1
J gene: TRBJ2-2
CDR3 protein: CSARAKLDTGELFF
CDR3 DNA: TGCAGTGCTAGAGCGAAACTAGATACCGGGGAGCTGTTTTTT

D gene: TRBD2
clone size: NA
V gene: TRBV6-2/TRBV6-3
J gene: TRBJ2-7
CDR3 protein: CASSLGGSRAEQYF
CDR3 DNA: TGTGCCAGCAGTCTCGGCGGGAGTAGAGCCGAGCAGTACTTC

D gene: NA
clone size: NA
V gene: TRBV7-3
J gene: TRBJ2-2
CDR3 protein: CASSPTAQSNTGELFF
CDR3 DNA: TGTGCCAGCAGCCCGACGGCACAGAGCAACACCGGGGAGCTGTTTTTT

D gene: NA
clone size: NA
V gene: TRBV29-1
J gene: TRBJ2-5
CDR3 protein: CSVHLHGRETQYF
CDR3 DNA: TGCAGCGTTCACCTTCATGGGAGAGAGACCCAGTACTTC

D gene: NA
clone size: NA
V gene: TRBV7-2
J gene: TRBJ2-7
CDR3 protein: CASSLDRANAAYEQYF
CDR3 DNA: TGTGCCAGCAGCTTAGATCGGGCTAATGCGGCCTACGAGCAGTACTTC

D gene: NA
clone size: NA
V gene: TRBV10-3
J gene: TRBJ2-5
CDR3 protein: CAISESEGGETQYF
CDR3 DNA: TGTGCCATCAGTGAGTCTGAAGGAGGGGAGACCCAGTACTTC